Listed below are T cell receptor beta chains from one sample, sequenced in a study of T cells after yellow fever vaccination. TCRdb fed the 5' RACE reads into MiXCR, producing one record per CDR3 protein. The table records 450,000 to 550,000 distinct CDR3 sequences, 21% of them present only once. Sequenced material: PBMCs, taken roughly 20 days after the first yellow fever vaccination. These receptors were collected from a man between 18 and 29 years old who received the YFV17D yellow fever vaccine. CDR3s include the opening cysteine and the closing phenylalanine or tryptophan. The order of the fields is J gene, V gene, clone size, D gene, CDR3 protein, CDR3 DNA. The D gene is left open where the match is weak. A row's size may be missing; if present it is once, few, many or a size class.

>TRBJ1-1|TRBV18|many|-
CASSRDKNTEAFF
TGTGCCAGCTCACGGGACAAGAACACTGAAGCTTTCTTT
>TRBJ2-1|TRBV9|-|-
CASSVDVRDEQFF
TGTGCCAGCAGCGTAGACGTAAGGGATGAGCAGTTCTTC
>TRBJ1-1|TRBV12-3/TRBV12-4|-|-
CASSRETFHEAFF
TGTGCCAGCAGTCGGGAGACATTCCATGAAGCTTTCTTT
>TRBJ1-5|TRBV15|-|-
CATSPNKGGGNQPQHF
TGTGCCACCAGCCCCAATAAGGGGGGCGGCAATCAGCCCCAGCATTTT
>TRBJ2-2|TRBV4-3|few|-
CASSQDKRYTGELFF
TGCGCCAGCAGCCAAGATAAGAGATACACCGGGGAGCTGTTTTTT
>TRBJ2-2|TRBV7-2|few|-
CASSQPGTANTGELFF
TGTGCCAGCAGCCAGCCCGGGACGGCGAACACCGGGGAGCTGTTTTTT
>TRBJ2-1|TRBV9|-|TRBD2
CASSGRTSGGPYNEQFF
TGTGCCAGCAGCGGCCGGACTAGCGGGGGCCCATACAATGAGCAGTTCTTC
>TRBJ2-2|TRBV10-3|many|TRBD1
CAIRRGGQGTGELFF
TGTGCCATCAGGAGGGGAGGACAGGGAACCGGGGAGCTGTTTTTT
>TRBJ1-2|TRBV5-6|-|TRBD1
CASSRSGDRAVYGYTF
TGTGCCAGCAGCCGAAGCGGGGACAGGGCGGTCTATGGCTACACCTTC
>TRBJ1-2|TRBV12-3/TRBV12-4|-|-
CASSRIQGGVYTF
TGTGCCAGCAGTCGAATACAGGGTGGTGTCTACACCTTC
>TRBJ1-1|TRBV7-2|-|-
CASSLALGGGSEAFF
TGTGCCAGCAGCTTAGCGCTCGGCGGCGGCTCTGAAGCTTTCTTT
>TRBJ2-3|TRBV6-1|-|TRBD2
CASSPSRKLAGGGTQYF
TGTGCCAGCAGTCCTTCTCGAAAACTAGCGGGGGGCGGTACGCAGTATTTT
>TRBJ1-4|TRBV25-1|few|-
CASSLPGSQFNGGLFF
TGTGCCAGCAGTCTCCCGGGGTCACAGTTTAATGGGGGACTGTTTTTT
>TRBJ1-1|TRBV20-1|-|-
CSARESLNTEAFF
TGCAGTGCTAGAGAGAGCTTGAACACTGAAGCTTTCTTT
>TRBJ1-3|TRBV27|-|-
CASSPVGFLGNTIYF
TGTGCCAGCAGCCCTGTCGGGTTTTTAGGAAACACCATATATTTT
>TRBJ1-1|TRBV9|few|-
CASSVTTGNTEAFF
TGTGCCAGCAGCGTCACGACGGGGAACACTGAAGCTTTCTTT
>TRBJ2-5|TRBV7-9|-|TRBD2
CASSFTSGEETQYF
TGTGCCAGCAGCTTTACTAGCGGAGAAGAGACCCAGTACTTC
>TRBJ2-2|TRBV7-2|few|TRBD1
CASSLVGTGGNAGELFF
TGTGCCAGCAGCTTAGTCGGGACAGGGGGCAATGCCGGGGAGCTGTTTTTT
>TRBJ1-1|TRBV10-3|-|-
CAISKTQQLANTEAFF
TGTGCCATCAGCAAGACACAACAGCTCGCAAACACTGAAGCTTTCTTT
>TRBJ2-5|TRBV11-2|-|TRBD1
CASSSELQGRQETQYF
TGTGCCAGCAGCTCAGAACTACAGGGGCGGCAAGAGACCCAGTACTTC
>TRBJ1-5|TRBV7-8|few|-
CASSFQDTDQPQHF
TGTGCCAGCAGCTTCCAAGACACCGATCAGCCCCAGCATTTT
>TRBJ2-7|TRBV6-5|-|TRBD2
CASSYRGAYEQYF
TGTGCCAGCAGTTATCGGGGGGCCTACGAGCAGTACTTC
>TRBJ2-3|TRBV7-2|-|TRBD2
CASRLPGLAGADTQYF
TGTGCCAGCAGACTCCCTGGCCTAGCGGGGGCAGATACGCAGTATTTT
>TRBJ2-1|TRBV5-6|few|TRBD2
CASSYPFGTSKDEQFF
TGTGCCAGCAGCTATCCTTTTGGGACTAGCAAAGATGAGCAGTTCTTC
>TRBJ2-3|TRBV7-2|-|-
CASSLAGRWQGPDTQYF
TGTGCCAGCAGCTTAGCGGGAAGGTGGCAGGGCCCAGATACGCAGTATTTT
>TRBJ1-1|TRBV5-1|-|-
CASSSNPRQQVGTEAFF
TGCGCCAGCAGCTCAAATCCACGACAGCAAGTGGGCACTGAAGCTTTCTTT